The rows below give T cell receptor beta chains drawn from one sample of a study of spatial heterogeneity in lung cancer. TCRdb re-derived calls from the 5' RACE reads in MiXCR, one entry per CDR3 protein. This sample yields about 13,000 distinct CDR3 sequences, of which just over 5% are seen a single time; under 30% belongs to the top ten. The material sequenced was lung tumor tissue, taken at surgery. The receptors derive from a male donor with early-stage non-small cell lung cancer. Each CDR3 is given with its conserved first and last residue. A D gene is named only where the DNA matches it firmly. Only some rows state a clone size, as once, few, many or a class for expanded clones.

>TRBJ1-4|-|TRBD1|TRBV30|16
TGTGCCTGGAGTGTCGGGACAGGGCTAACTAATGAAAAACTGTTTTTT
CAWSVGTGLTNEKLFF
>TRBJ2-1|many|-|TRBV5-1|15
TGCGCCAGCAGCGCGCTACAGGGAGGTGAGAATGAGCAGTTCTTC
CASSALQGGENEQFF
>TRBJ1-6|many|-|TRBV7-9|15
TGTGCCAGCAGCCCCATGCTGGGGTTAAGTTCACCCCTCCACTTT
CASSPMLGLSSPLHF
>TRBJ2-3|few|-|TRBV20-1|15
TGCAGTGCCACACTGACAGGCGTACCCACAGATACGCAGTATTTT
CSATLTGVPTDTQYF
>TRBJ2-3|many|-|TRBV5-1|13
TGCGCCACCAGCCTCGGGGGATCAGATACGCAGTATTTT
CATSLGGSDTQYF
>TRBJ1-1|medium-sized|-|TRBV15|14
TGTGCCACCAGCAGACAGCTTCGCGACACTGAAGCTTTCTTT
CATSRQLRDTEAFF
>TRBJ1-2|many|TRBD1|TRBV5-1|14
TGCGCCAGCAGCCGGGACAGGACTAACTATGGCTACACCTTC
CASSRDRTNYGYTF
>TRBJ2-7|many|TRBD1|TRBV20-1|14
TGCAGCCCCAGGGGGACGGGAACCACCTACGAGCAGTACTTC
CSPRGTGTTYEQYF
>TRBJ1-2|-|TRBD1|TRBV20-1|13
TGCAGTGCAAAACAGGGGTTCTATGGTGGCTACACCTTC
CSAKQGFYGGYTF
>TRBJ2-7|many|-|TRBV12-3/TRBV12-4|12
TGTGCCAGCAGTTTTTATAGGGACGAGCAGTACTTC
CASSFYRDEQYF
>TRBJ2-7|-|-|TRBV20-1|15
TGCAGTGCTAGAGAGGGTGCCAGGGTGGGTAACGAGCAGTACTTC
CSAREGARVGNEQYF
>TRBJ1-5|many|TRBD1|TRBV15|14
TGTGCCACCAAGGGACAGTTTAGCAATCAGCCCCAGCATTTT
CATKGQFSNQPQHF
>TRBJ2-1|many|TRBD2|TRBV4-3|17
TGCGCCAGCAGCCAAATTAGTCTAGCGGGGGGATACAATGAGCAGTTCTTC
CASSQISLAGGYNEQFF
>TRBJ2-5|many|-|TRBV20-1|13
TGCAGTGCCTTCAACGGGCTCCAAGAGACCCAGTACTTC
CSAFNGLQETQYF
>TRBJ2-1|many|TRBD1|TRBV12-3/TRBV12-4|15
TGTGCCAGCAGTTTAACAGGGGGCGCAGGTAATGAGCAGTTCTTC
CASSLTGGAGNEQFF
>TRBJ2-1|many|-|TRBV14|18
TGTGCCAGCAGCCAATCCACCCGGGACCGACTCCCCTACAATGAGCAGTTCTTC
CASSQSTRDRLPYNEQFF
>TRBJ1-3|many|-|TRBV7-2|20
TGTGCCAGCAGCTTAGTCCCCCTGGGGACGGACTTATACTCTGGAAACACCATATATTTT
CASSLVPLGTDLYSGNTIYF
>TRBJ2-7|-|TRBD1|TRBV20-1|16
TGCAGTGCTGCCCCCTGGGACAGAGCCCACTCCTACGAGCAGTACTTC
CSAAPWDRAHSYEQYF
>TRBJ2-3|many|-|TRBV29-1|13
TGCAGCGTTGACTTACGGAGCACAGATACGCAGTATTTT
CSVDLRSTDTQYF
>TRBJ1-6|few|-|TRBV7-2|13
TGTGCCAGCAGCCAAAGGCCAGCGTCACCCCTCCACTTT
CASSQRPASPLHF
>TRBJ2-7|many|TRBD1|TRBV20-1|14
TGCAGTGCTAAACCGGGACAGGGGACGAACGAGCAGTACTTC
CSAKPGQGTNEQYF
>TRBJ2-1|many|-|TRBV5-4|15
TGTGCCAGCCGACCCGGACAATTTTCCTACAATGAGCAGTTCTTC
CASRPGQFSYNEQFF
>TRBJ1-1|many|-|TRBV20-1|15
TGCAGTGCTCCCTACTCACAGGGAGACGACACTGAAGCTTTCTTT
CSAPYSQGDDTEAFF
>TRBJ1-1|-|TRBD1|TRBV6-5|14
TGTGCCAGCAGAAAAGGACAGGGTTGGACTGAAGCTTTCTTT
CASRKGQGWTEAFF
>TRBJ2-2|many|-|TRBV6-6|14
TGTGCCATTGCGGATAGCGGGAACACCGGGGAGCTGTTTTTT
CAIADSGNTGELFF
>TRBJ2-2|few|-|TRBV7-2|16
TGTGCCAGCAGCTTAGCGCACGTCTCGAACACCGGGGAGCTGTTTTTT
CASSLAHVSNTGELFF
>TRBJ1-6|many|-|TRBV7-6|15
TGTGCCAGCAGCTTGGACGACACGGTGGGTTCACCCCTCCACTTT
CASSLDDTVGSPLHF
>TRBJ2-1|few|-|TRBV12-3/TRBV12-4|13
TGTGCCAGCAGTTTAGAAGCCGGGAATGAGCAGTTCTTC
CASSLEAGNEQFF
>TRBJ2-1|-|TRBD1|TRBV4-2|19
TGTGCCAGCAGCCAAGATCTGACAGGGTCCGGGCTCTCCTACAATGAGCAGTTCTTC
CASSQDLTGSGLSYNEQFF
>TRBJ2-5|many|TRBD1|TRBV7-2|12
TGTGCCAGCAGCTCAGGGGGAGAGACCCAGTACTTC
CASSSGGETQYF
>TRBJ1-3|many|-|TRBV6-5|15
TGTGCCAGCAGAAAGAAACCTCGCTCTGGAAACACCATATATTTT
CASRKKPRSGNTIYF
>TRBJ1-1|-|-|TRBV19|13
TGTGCCAGTAGTATAGGCCGGGGCACTGAAGCTTTCTTT
CASSIGRGTEAFF
>TRBJ1-1|many|-|TRBV7-7|13
TGTGCTAGCAGCTTAGGCGAGAACACTGAAGCTTTCTTT
CASSLGENTEAFF
>TRBJ2-1|many|-|TRBV7-2|12
TGTGCCAGCAGCTCCGATCGAAATGAGCAGTTCTTC
CASSSDRNEQFF
>TRBJ1-4|few|-|TRBV7-2|14
TGTGCCAGCAGCTTAGGACGGGGAGGGGAAAAACTGTTTTTT
CASSLGRGGEKLFF
>TRBJ1-1|many|-|TRBV4-1|16
TGCGCCAGCAGCCAAGATAGGGCAGGGATGAACACTGAAGCTTTCTTT
CASSQDRAGMNTEAFF
>TRBJ2-5|many|-|TRBV5-4|14
TGTGCCAGCAACCGGGACATCAATCAAGAGACCCAGTACTTC
CASNRDINQETQYF
>TRBJ2-1|many|-|TRBV12-3/TRBV12-4|12
TGTGCCAGCAGTTTTAGGGTCGGGGACGGGTTCTTC
CASSFRVGDGFF
>TRBJ2-1|many|-|TRBV9|13
TGTGCCAGCAGCGTAGGCTCTGGGACCAAGCAGTTCTTC
CASSVGSGTKQFF
>TRBJ2-7|many|TRBD1|TRBV24-1|15
TGTGCCACCAGTGACTCGGGACAGGGGGGTATCGAGCAGTACTTC
CATSDSGQGGIEQYF
>TRBJ1-5|many|TRBD1|TRBV6-2/TRBV6-3|17
TGTGCCAGCAGTTACTCCCCGGGACAGGGTGGCAATCAGCCCCAGCATTTT
CASSYSPGQGGNQPQHF
>TRBJ1-1|-|-|TRBV5-4|15
TGTGCCAGCAGCGATGGTCGGGGGGCGAGGGAAGGCGCTTTCTTT
CASSDGRGAREGAFF
>TRBJ2-1|-|TRBD1|TRBV28|16
TGTGCCGGCAGTTCCCACGGACAGGGGGCGCTTGTTGAGCAGTTCTTC
CAGSSHGQGALVEQFF
>TRBJ1-2|many|TRBD1|TRBV27|17
TGTGCCAGCAGTACTTTATCGGGAGGACAGGGCGTGAATGGCTACACCTTC
CASSTLSGGQGVNGYTF
>TRBJ1-3|-|-|TRBV6-5|17
TGTGCCAGCAGTCGAAGGAGGGGGAAGGGCTCTGGAAACACCATATATTTT
CASSRRRGKGSGNTIYF
>TRBJ2-1|medium-sized|-|TRBV20-1|15
TGCAGTGCCCCACCGGGGCAGGGGTCTTTGGGTGAGCAGTTCTTC
CSAPPGQGSLGEQFF
>TRBJ1-1|few|-|TRBV11-2|12
TGTGCCAGCAGGCAAGGTGGAGGATCAGCTTTCTTT
CASRQGGGSAFF
>TRBJ1-1|many|TRBD1|TRBV3-1|13
TGTGCCAGCAGCTTTACAGGGGTCACTGAAGCTTTCTTT
CASSFTGVTEAFF
>TRBJ2-1|few|-|TRBV6-2/TRBV6-3|16
TGTGCCAGCAGCCCCTCTTCTGGGGCCCTAGGAAATGAGCAGTTCTTC
CASSPSSGALGNEQFF
>TRBJ1-2|many|-|TRBV7-9|16
TGTGCCAGCAGCTTAAGAGGAGGGCTTGGTGACTATGGCTACACCTTC
CASSLRGGLGDYGYTF
>TRBJ2-1|many|-|TRBV5-5|12
TGTGCCAGCAGCTACGGTACCGCGGGGCAGTTCTTC
CASSYGTAGQFF